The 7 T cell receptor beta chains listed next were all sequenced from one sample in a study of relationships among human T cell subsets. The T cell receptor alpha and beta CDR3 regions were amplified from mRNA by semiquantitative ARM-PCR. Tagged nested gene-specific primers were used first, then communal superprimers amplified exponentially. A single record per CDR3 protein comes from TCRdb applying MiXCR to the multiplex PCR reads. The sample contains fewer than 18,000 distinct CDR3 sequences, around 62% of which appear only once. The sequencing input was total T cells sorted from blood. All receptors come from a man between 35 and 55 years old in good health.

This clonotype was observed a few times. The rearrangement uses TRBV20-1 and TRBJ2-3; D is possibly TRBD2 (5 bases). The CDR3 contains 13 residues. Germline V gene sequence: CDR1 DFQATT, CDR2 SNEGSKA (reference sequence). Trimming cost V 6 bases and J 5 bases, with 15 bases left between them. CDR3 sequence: CSADDRAGDTQYF. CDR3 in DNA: TGCAGTGCCGACGATCGGGCGGGAGATACGCAGTATTTT.

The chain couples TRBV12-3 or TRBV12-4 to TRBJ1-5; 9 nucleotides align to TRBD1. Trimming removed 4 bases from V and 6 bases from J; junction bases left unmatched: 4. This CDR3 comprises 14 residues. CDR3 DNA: TGTGCCAGCAGTTCCACAGGGGGCACTCAGCCCCAGCATTTT. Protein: CASSSTGGTQPQHF.

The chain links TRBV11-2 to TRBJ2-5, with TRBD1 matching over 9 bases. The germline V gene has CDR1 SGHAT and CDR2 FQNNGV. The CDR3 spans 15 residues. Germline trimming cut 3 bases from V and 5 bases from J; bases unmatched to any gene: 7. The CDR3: CASSFPGQGWETQYF. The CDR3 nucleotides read TGTGCCAGCAGCTTCCCGGGACAGGGTTGGGAGACCCAGTACTTC.

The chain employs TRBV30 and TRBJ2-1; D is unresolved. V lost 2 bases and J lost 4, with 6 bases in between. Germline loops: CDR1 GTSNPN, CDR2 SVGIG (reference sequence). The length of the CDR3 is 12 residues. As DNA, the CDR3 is TGTGCCTGGAGTACCACTTACAATGAGCAGTTCTTC. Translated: CAWSTTYNEQFF.

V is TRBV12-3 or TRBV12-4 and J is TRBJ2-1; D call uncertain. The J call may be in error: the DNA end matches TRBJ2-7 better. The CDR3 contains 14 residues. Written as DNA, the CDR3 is TGTGCCAGCAGTTTAGCGCTATTTGGCTACGAGCAGTACTTC. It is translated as CASSLALFGYEQYF.

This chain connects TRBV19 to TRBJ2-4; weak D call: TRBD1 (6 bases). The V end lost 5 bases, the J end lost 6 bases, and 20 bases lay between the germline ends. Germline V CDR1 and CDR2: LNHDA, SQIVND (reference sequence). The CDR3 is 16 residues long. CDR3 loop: CASSSDGWGHGNIQYF. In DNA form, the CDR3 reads TGTGCCAGTAGTTCAGACGGGTGGGGACACGGAAACATTCAGTACTTC.

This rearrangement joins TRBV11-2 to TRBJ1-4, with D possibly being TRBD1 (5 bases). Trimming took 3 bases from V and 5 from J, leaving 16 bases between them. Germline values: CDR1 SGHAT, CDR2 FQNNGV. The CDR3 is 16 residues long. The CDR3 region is CASSFPGRGANEKLFF. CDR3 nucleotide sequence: TGTGCCAGCAGCTTTCCGGGGCGCGGGGCAAATGAAAAACTGTTTTTT.